This T cell receptor beta chain came from a study of CD8 T cells in ankylosing spondylitis. From the 5' RACE reads, TCRdb called clonotypes with MiXCR, one entry per CDR3 protein. Here the sample spans roughly 130,000 distinct CDR3 sequences, around 7% being singletons. This clonotype was detected many times. Sequencing was carried out using blood, either unsorted or a sorted T cell fraction (not recorded which). The origin of this receptor is a male donor with ankylosing spondylitis or in good health (not recorded which).

The CDR3 DNA reads TGTGCCAGCAGTTTATCGGGTTACTCCTACGAGCAGTACTTC. It yields the protein CASSLSGYSYEQYF. The V gene is TRBV27, the J gene TRBJ2-7; D gene ambiguous. The CDR3 is 14 amino acids. Per germline, CDR1 MNHEY and CDR2 SMNVEV (reference sequence). V dropped 0 bases and J dropped 0 bases, with 6 bases sitting between them.